What follows are 27 T cell receptor beta chains derived from one specimen sequenced in a study of T cells in Graves' hyperthyroidism and ophthalmopathy. Authors of the study amplified TCR beta CDR3 regions from RNA transcripts. The HTBI primer set was used in a first-round RT-PCR of the TCR CDR3. TCRdb re-called the multiplex PCR reads through MiXCR, storing one row per CDR3 protein. In the table there are hundreds of thousands of distinct CDR3 sequences, roughly 14% of which are singletons. Sequencing was done on a sample of blood. These receptors were obtained from a woman aged 40 to 55 with Graves' ophthalmopathy.

In its sample, this clonotype was seen many times. The V call is TRBV5-1, the J call TRBJ2-2; TRBD1 might be the D (6 bases). CDR1 and CDR2 (germline): SGHRS, YFSETQ. V was shortened by 4 bases and J by 0 bases, with 19 bases between the two germline ends. The CDR3 totals 18 residues. In DNA form, the CDR3 reads TGCGCCAGCAGCATTAACGACCGGACAGTCGCGAACACCGGGGAGCTGTTTTTT. The encoded protein is CASSINDRTVANTGELFF.

The table lists this clonotype with many counts. The gene calls are TRBV12-3 or TRBV12-4 and TRBJ1-1; TRBD1 is a possible D gene (5 bases). V lost 7 bases to trimming and J lost 4 bases, with 19 bases between them. The CDR3 sequence is 15 residues long. CDR3 in DNA: TGTGCCAGCACCCCTCGCGGGACCGGAGTCACTGAAGCTTTCTTT. Amino acid sequence: CASTPRGTGVTEAFF.

This clonotype has at least ten counts. The chain carries TRBV11-2 and TRBJ1-1; D is ambiguous. The CDR3 runs to 14 residues. The V gene's germline CDR1 is SGHAT and CDR2 FQNNGV. The V end lost 5 bases, the J end lost 4 bases, and 14 bases lay between the germline ends. Here the CDR3 reads CASSPERRTTEAFF. The CDR3, as DNA: TGTGCCAGCAGCCCGGAGAGGAGGACCACTGAAGCTTTCTTT.

This clonotype was seen many times. The chain carries TRBV18 and TRBJ2-5; no firm D call. V gave up 0 bases and J gave up 4 bases, with 6 bases separating them. The CDR3 loop spans 13 amino acids. Germline CDR1 and CDR2: KGHSH and LQKENI. Here the CDR3 reads CASSPPIRETQYF. CDR3 DNA: TGTGCCAGCTCACCACCGATCCGAGAGACCCAGTACTTC.

This clonotype was counted only a few times. This sequence joins TRBV12-3 or TRBV12-4 and TRBJ2-7; 10 bases agree with TRBD2. J was trimmed by 4 bases and V by 5 bases; bases with no gene match: 5. The CDR3 has 14 residues. The CDR3 DNA reads TGTGCCAGCAGTCCACTAGCGGGAAGGTACGAGCAGTACTTC. Protein: CASSPLAGRYEQYF.

This clonotype was counted ten times or more. Given a much more abundant clone one base away, this may be a read error. This chain joins TRBV6-2 or TRBV6-3 and TRBJ1-5; possible D gene TRBD1, 5 bases. Looked up from germline, CDR1 is MNHEY and CDR2 is SVGEGT. This CDR3 is built from 15 residues. CDR3 in DNA: TGTGCCGGCAGGGCACCGGGGATTCGCAATCAGCCCCAGCATTTT. It codes for CAGRAPGIRNQPQHF.

This clonotype appeared a few times. This could be a read error, since a much larger clone is one nucleotide away. The rearrangement links TRBV6-1 to TRBJ1-2; 7 bases fit TRBD1. Germline V CDR1 and CDR2: MNHNS, SASEGT. The CDR3 is 13 residues long. With V trimmed by 5 bases and J by 4 bases, 4 bases remained unmatched. The CDR3 loop reads CASSPDRIYGYTF. The CDR3 DNA reads as TGTGCCAGCAGTCCGGACAGGATCTATGGCTACACCTTC.

This clonotype came up many times. This chain connects TRBV12-3 or TRBV12-4 to TRBJ2-3, with TRBD2 identical over 12 bases. V lost 4 bases and J lost 2; bases outside the gene matches: 4. There are 16 residues in the CDR3. The CDR3 loop is CASSYRLAGDTDTQYF. In DNA form, the CDR3 reads TGTGCCAGCAGTTACAGACTAGCGGGAGACACAGATACGCAGTATTTT.

This clonotype was observed many times. This chain joins TRBV28 and TRBJ1-5; D not certain. The V gene's germline CDR1 is MDHEN and CDR2 SYDVKM. The CDR3 has 11 residues. V was trimmed by 0 bases and J by 11 bases, leaving 5 bases between them. In nucleotides, the CDR3 is TGTGCCAGCAGTTTATGGGGGTCCCAGCATTTT. This sequence encodes CASSLWGSQHF.

This clonotype was seen repeatedly, ten times or more. V is TRBV2 and J is TRBJ1-4, with D possibly matching TRBD1 (5 bases). CDR1 and CDR2 (germline): SNHLY, FYNNEI. CDR3 length: 11 amino acids. The V and J ends lost 6 bases and 8 bases respectively, with 7 bases between them. CDR3 sequence (DNA): TGTGCCAGCAGGGGACGGGAAAAACTGTTTTTT. Amino acids: CASRGREKLFF.

The sample holds a few counts of this clonotype. A much larger clone differs from this one at a single base, so this may be a read error. No conserved phenylalanine or tryptophan ends this CDR3, so it is likely a read error. The genes are TRBV12-3 or TRBV12-4 and TRBJ2-7; the D gene could be TRBD1 or TRBD2 (5 bases each). CDR3 length equals 14 residues. The ends were cut back, 6 bases at V and 2 bases at J, with 14 bases in the middle. CDR3 bases: TGTGCCAGCAGAGCCCGAGGGGAAACCTACGAGCAGTACCTC. Protein sequence: CASRARGETYEQYL.

V gene TRBV6-1 combines with J gene TRBJ2-7; 9 bases fit TRBD1. CDR1 and CDR2 (germline): MNHNS, SASEGT. The V gene end was trimmed by 9 bases and the J gene end by 3 bases; junction bases not matched to a gene: 6. The CDR3 has 13 amino acids. CDR3 DNA: TGTGCCAGTACCAGGGACAGGGACTACGAGCAGTACTTC. Amino acid sequence: CASTRDRDYEQYF.

This clonotype has a count of ten or more. The chain has TRBV12-3 or TRBV12-4 and TRBJ2-3, with D possibly called TRBD1 or TRBD2 (5 bases each). Deletions cut 3 bases from V and 6 bases from J, with 19 bases between. CDR3 length: 16 residues. CDR3 sequence: CASSFGDSLREDTQYF. DNA of the CDR3: TGTGCCAGCAGTTTCGGTGACAGCCTTAGGGAGGATACGCAGTATTTT.

This clonotype was counted at least ten times. The V gene is TRBV4-3, the J gene TRBJ2-5; the match to TRBD2 covers 8 bases. Losses at the gene ends were 4 bases for V and 1 base for J; bases not matched to a gene: 5. The CDR3 has 15 amino acids. Looked up from germline, CDR1 is LGHNA and CDR2 is YSLEER. CDR3 protein: CASSPTSGLQETQYF. DNA of the CDR3: TGCGCCAGCAGCCCTACTAGCGGTCTCCAAGAGACCCAGTACTTC.

The table lists this clonotype with many counts. In DNA, the CDR3 is TGTGCCAGCAGCCTCACAGGGGGCACCTCTGAAGCTTTCTTT. Its protein product is CASSLTGGTSEAFF. The rearrangement links TRBV16 to TRBJ1-1; 9 bases align to TRBD1. This CDR3 has 14 amino acids. V shed 4 bases, J shed 6 bases, and the junction held 6 bases outside the gene matches. Germline CDR1 KGHSY, CDR2 FQNENV. Together with reference TRBV16 and TRBJ1-1, the CDR3 gives the full variable domain: GEEVAQTPKHLVRGEGQKAKLYCAPIKGHSYVFWYQQVLKNEFKFLISFQNENVFDETGMPKERFSAKCLPNSPCSLEIQATKLEDSAVYFCASSLTGGTSEAFFGQGTRLTVV.

The CDR3 loop reads CASSTLRPQGGYGYTF. As DNA, the CDR3 is TGTGCCAGCAGTACGTTAAGGCCCCAGGGAGGCTATGGCTACACCTTC. The J gene is TRBJ1-2, the V gene TRBV28, with a possible D match to TRBD1 (5 bases). The CDR3 runs 16 residues. Germline V gives CDR1 MDHEN, CDR2 SYDVKM. V dropped 5 bases and J dropped 4 bases, with 20 bases sitting between them.

This clonotype was seen ten or more times. This chain links TRBV29-1 with TRBJ2-7; no definite D call. The CDR3 covers 12 residues. Germline V gene data show CDR1 as SQVTM and CDR2 as ANQGSEA. V was clipped by 2 bases and J by 1 base, with 6 bases between them. The chain's CDR3 is CSVETASYEQYF. CDR3 DNA sequence: TGCAGCGTTGAAACTGCATCCTACGAGCAGTACTTC.

This clonotype was picked up many times. The chain employs TRBV27 and TRBJ2-7, with D perhaps TRBD1 (8 bases). The germline V and J ends were trimmed by 3 bases and 3 bases, with 12 bases remaining between them. The V gene's germline CDR1 is MNHEY and CDR2 SMNVEV (reference sequence). The CDR3 has 14 amino acids. CDR3 protein: CASSFTGGDYEQYF. DNA for the CDR3: TGTGCCAGCAGTTTCACAGGGGGGGACTACGAGCAGTACTTC.

This clonotype was detected ten times or more. The V gene is TRBV6-5, the J gene TRBJ1-3, with D possibly being TRBD1 (6 bases). CDR3 length: 15 residues. The ends were cut back, 2 bases at V and 0 bases at J, with 8 bases in the middle. Germline assignment: CDR1 MNHEY and CDR2 SVGAGI. CDR3 nucleotide sequence: TGTGCCAGCAGTTACGGACAGAGCTCTGGAAACACCATATATTTT. It yields the protein CASSYGQSSGNTIYF.

J is TRBJ2-5 and V is TRBV19, with TRBD1 identical over 11 bases. Germline CDR1 LNHDA, CDR2 SQIVND (reference sequence). Trimming removed 4 bases from V and 6 bases from J; junction bases left unmatched: 4. The CDR3 totals 14 residues. Written as DNA, the CDR3 is TGTGCCAGTAGTACCGGGACAGGGGGACAGACCCAGTACTTC. Translated: CASSTGTGGQTQYF. The variable domain in full, with the rest retrieved from reference TRBV19 and TRBJ2-5, is DGGITQSPKYLFRKEGQNVTLSCEQNLNHDAMYWYRQDPGQGLRLIYYSQIVNDFQKGDIAEGYSVSREKKESFPLTVTSAQKNPTAFYLCASSTGTGGQTQYFGPGTRLLVL.

The table lists this clonotype with many counts. The chain employs TRBV12-3 or TRBV12-4 and TRBJ1-1, with D maybe TRBD1 (5 bases). CDR3 length: 14 residues. Trimming left V 2 bases short and J 2 bases short, with 9 bases between. The CDR3 bases are TGTGCCAGCAGTTTATACAGGACAAACACTGAAGCTTTCTTT. Translating gives CASSLYRTNTEAFF.

This clonotype has a handful of counts. V and J are TRBV28 and TRBJ2-3, with D perhaps TRBD1 (6 bases). V shed 2 bases and J shed 5 bases, with 8 bases lying between them. Germline CDR1 MDHEN, CDR2 SYDVKM. The CDR3 is made up of 13 amino acids. CDR3 bases: TGTGCCAGCAGTTTAGGACAGTTAGATACGCAGTATTTT. Residues: CASSLGQLDTQYF. Together with reference TRBV28 and TRBJ2-3, the CDR3 gives the full variable domain: DVKVTQSSRYLVKRTGEKVFLECVQDMDHENMFWYRQDPGLGLRLIYFSYDVKMKEKGDIPEGYSVSREKKERFSLILESASTNQTSMYLCASSLGQLDTQYFGPGTRLTVL.

The table lists this clonotype with a few counts. This chain links TRBV5-1 with TRBJ2-2; no clear D gene. Germline assignment: CDR1 SGHRS and CDR2 YFSETQ. Trimming stripped 2 bases from V and 4 bases from J, with 9 bases between. This CDR3 region has 14 residues. The CDR3 loop reads CASSFATSTGELFF. The CDR3 DNA follows: TGCGCCAGCAGCTTCGCAACTTCCACCGGGGAGCTGTTTTTT.

This clonotype was counted at least ten times. The gene calls are TRBV28 and TRBJ2-7; TRBD1 is a possible D gene (6 bases). Germline CDR1 and CDR2: MDHEN and SYDVKM. V was pared by 6 bases and J by 3 bases, with 15 bases between. The CDR3 has 14 residues. Here the CDR3 reads CASRPTGPIYEQYF. CDR3 nucleotides: TGTGCCAGCAGACCAACAGGGCCCATCTACGAGCAGTACTTC.

Many counts were recorded for this clonotype. The rearrangement uses TRBV20-1 and TRBJ1-1, with D perhaps matching TRBD1 (5 bases). Per the germline V gene, CDR1 is DFQATT and CDR2 is SNEGSKA (reference sequence). The CDR3 runs to 13 residues. V was shortened by 5 bases and J by 0 bases, with 10 bases between the two germline ends. The CDR3 region has the DNA TGCAGTGCTCCCGAGGACATGAACACTGAAGCTTTCTTT. It specifies CSAPEDMNTEAFF.

The chain uses TRBV4-1 and TRBJ2-7; D unresolved. The germline CDR1 and CDR2 sequences are MGHRA and YSYEKL. V was shortened by 4 bases and J by 1 base, with 14 bases between the two germline ends. CDR3 length: 15 amino acids. CDR3 nucleotides: TGCGCCAGCAGCCTGGAAGCCCTGGAATCCTACGAGCAGTACTTC. It codes for CASSLEALESYEQYF.

This clonotype has ten or more counts. This chain joins TRBV12-3 or TRBV12-4 and TRBJ2-6, with D perhaps matching TRBD2 (6 bases). The CDR3 contains 18 residues. The V and J ends lost 4 bases and 0 bases respectively, with 16 bases between them. The CDR3 sequence: CASSSLFVGGSGANVLTF. CDR3 coding DNA: TGTGCCAGCAGTTCCCTTTTTGTCGGGGGCTCTGGGGCCAACGTCCTGACTTTC.